This TCR beta chain was obtained from a study of regulatory T cells in long-lasting Graves disease. Overall study context: The study enrolled newly diagnosed Graves' patients on antithyroid drugs under 3 months.

For TCR beta, libraries came from iRepertoire HTBI primers and Arm-PCR of CDR3 regions. A single record per CDR3 protein comes from TCRdb applying MiXCR to the multiplex PCR reads. The data show 550,000 or so distinct CDR3 sequences, with about 12% seen just once and about 8.9% held by the top ten. This clonotype was detected many times. The CDR3 runs to 15 residues. Germline V gene data show CDR1 as MNHEY and CDR2 as SVGEGT. The V and J ends lost 2 bases and 6 bases respectively, with 17 bases between them. Time point specified: newly diagnosed GD, antithyroid drugs for less than 3 months. PBMCs were the source of the RNA used for TCR sequencing. Patients were enrolled at an endocrinology department in Xi'an, China. The data also belong to a second study, concerning T cells in Graves' hyperthyroidism and ophthalmopathy. That work contributes: In the blood, most expanded thyroid clonotypes above 0.001 appeared as well.

The sample was peripheral blood mononuclear cells (PBMCs), taken at new diagnosis, from a patient treated with antithyroid drugs. This chain connects TRBV6-2 or TRBV6-3 to TRBJ2-7; D is unclear. The TCR originated in a woman in her 30s with Graves disease. The CDR3 region has the DNA TGTGCCAGCAGTTACGAAGATAGCCTAGGCGCCGAGCAGTACTTC. It codes for CASSYEDSLGAEQYF.